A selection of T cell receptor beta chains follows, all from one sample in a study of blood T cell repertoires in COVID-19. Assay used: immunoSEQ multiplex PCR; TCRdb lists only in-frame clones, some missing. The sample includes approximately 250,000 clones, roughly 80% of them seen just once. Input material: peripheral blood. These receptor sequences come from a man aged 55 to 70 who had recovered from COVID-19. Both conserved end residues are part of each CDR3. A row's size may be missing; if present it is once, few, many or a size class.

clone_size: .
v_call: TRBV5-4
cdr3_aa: CASSQQGPEQYF

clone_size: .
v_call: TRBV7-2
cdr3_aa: CASSSRTSGSYEQYF

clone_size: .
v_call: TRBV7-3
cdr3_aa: CASRESGNTGELFF

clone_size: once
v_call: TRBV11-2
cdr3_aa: CASSQTGQGWDTQYF

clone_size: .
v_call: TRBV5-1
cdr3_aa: CASSLGAQGVGETQYF

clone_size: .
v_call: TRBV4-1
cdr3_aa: CASSQDLLAGNYNEQFF

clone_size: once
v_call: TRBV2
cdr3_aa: CASSGPGLAAQETQYF

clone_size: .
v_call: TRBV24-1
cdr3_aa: CATSDGQKQYF

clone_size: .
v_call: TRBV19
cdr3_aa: CASNLIDRKNQPQHF

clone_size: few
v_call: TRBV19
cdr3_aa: CASSSRLNQPQHF

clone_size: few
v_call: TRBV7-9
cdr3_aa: CASSLGQGFYNSPLHF